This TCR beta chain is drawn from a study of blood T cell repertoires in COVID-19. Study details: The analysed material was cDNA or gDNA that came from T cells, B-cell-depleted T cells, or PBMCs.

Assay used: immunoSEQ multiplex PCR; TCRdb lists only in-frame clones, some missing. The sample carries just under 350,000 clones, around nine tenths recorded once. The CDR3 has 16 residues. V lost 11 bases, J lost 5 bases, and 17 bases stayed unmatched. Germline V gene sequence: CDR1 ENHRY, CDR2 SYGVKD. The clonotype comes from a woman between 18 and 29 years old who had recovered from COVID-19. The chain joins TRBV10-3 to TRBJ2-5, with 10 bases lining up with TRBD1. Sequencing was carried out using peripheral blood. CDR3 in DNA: TGTGCCTCCTCTGTAGGGACAGGGGTCCTGGGGGAGACCCAGTACTTC. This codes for CASSVGTGVLGETQYF.